The 27 T cell receptor beta chains below were found in one sample sequenced in a study of T-cell memory formation after mild COVID-19 (dated by TCRdb to 2020 to 2023). The receptor library was made with 5' RACE. Sequencing relied on an Illumina NovaSeq 6000. The public reads were reprocessed in TCRdb via fastp at Q25 and MiXCR, keeping in-frame beta chains. Rows merge per CDR3 protein into single entries with the most common DNA and genes. The sample records 150,000 to 200,000 distinct CDR3 sequences, about 9.9% of which are singletons. Of the sample, about 3.5% falls within the top ten clones. Material for sequencing was PBMCs or a T cell subset sorted from them (not recorded which). All receptors come from a man younger than 35 who had mild COVID-19 (a few samples of this study predate the infection). The sample titles of this study are shuffled in the database, so cell type and time point are left out; the donor was told from shared clones.

In its sample, this clonotype was seen a few times. This chain links TRBV27 with TRBJ2-3; no firm D call. This CDR3 is built from 13 residues. CDR1 MNHEY and CDR2 SMNVEV come from the germline V gene (reference sequence). V lost 2 bases and J 4 bases, leaving 7 bases between the germline ends. This chain's CDR3 is CASSLRSPDTQYF. DNA of the CDR3: TGTGCCAGCAGTTTACGGTCCCCAGATACGCAGTATTTT.

Ten or more counts support this clonotype. V and J are TRBV10-3 and TRBJ1-3; no clear D. With 0 bases removed from V and 2 bases from J, the gap between germline ends came to 11 bases. Germline CDR1 is ENHRY and CDR2 is SYGVKD. The CDR3 has 16 amino acids. The CDR3 reads CAISESGFGAGNTIYF. The CDR3 DNA follows: TGTGCCATCAGTGAGTCGGGGTTTGGCGCTGGAAACACCATATATTTT.

This clonotype was seen a few times. The rearrangement uses TRBV9 and TRBJ2-1, with 8 nucleotides matching TRBD2. V lost 0 bases to trimming and J lost 7 bases; unmatched junction nucleotides: 9. Germline V gene data show CDR1 as SGDLS and CDR2 as YYNGEE. The CDR3 totals 16 residues. The DNA for the CDR3 is TGTGCCAGCAGCGTAGCTATCCGGGGGGGCCGGAATGAGCAGTTCTTC. Its protein product is CASSVAIRGGRNEQFF.

The chain carries TRBV11-3 and TRBJ2-3; D tentatively reads TRBD1 or TRBD2 (5 bases each). Looked up from germline, CDR1 is SGHNT and CDR2 is YENEEA. Trimming took off 9 bases at V and 1 base at J, with 20 bases between the two ends. The CDR3 totals 16 residues. CDR3 sequence: CASSSEGLGGTDTQYF. Written as DNA, the CDR3 is TGTGCCAGTTCTTCAGAGGGCCTGGGGGGCACAGATACGCAGTATTTT.

The table lists this clonotype with a few counts. The chain is built from TRBV5-1 and TRBJ2-7, with TRBD1 matching over 7 bases. The CDR3 consists of 15 residues. Unmatched junction bases numbered 6, after V lost 0 bases and J lost 3 bases. From germline, CDR1 is SGHRS and CDR2 YFSETQ. Here the CDR3 DNA reads TGCGCCAGCAGCTTGGCAGACAGGGAAGGCTACGAGCAGTACTTC. Its translation is CASSLADREGYEQYF.

DNA of the CDR3: TGTGCCAGCAGTGAATCGGGCGCCGACCAGCCCCAGCATTTT. Protein: CASSESGADQPQHF. J is TRBJ1-5 and V is TRBV25-1; no firm D call. The V end was cut by 1 base, the J end by 7 bases, with 11 bases between. The CDR3 loop spans 14 amino acids. Germline V gene lookup returns CDR1 MGHDK and CDR2 SYGVNS.

This clonotype was picked up a small number of times. This chain joins TRBV5-1 and TRBJ1-2; TRBD1 aligns across 9 bases. Trimming cost V 4 bases and J 4 bases; bases outside gene matches: 8. The CDR3 runs to 15 residues. Germline CDR1 SGHRS, CDR2 YFSETQ. CDR3: CASSTGQGKSYGYTF. The CDR3 DNA follows: TGCGCCAGCAGCACGGGACAGGGCAAAAGCTATGGCTACACCTTC. The whole variable domain, remainder taken from reference TRBV5-1 and TRBJ1-2, is KAGVTQTPRYLIKTRGQQVTLSCSPISGHRSVSWYQQTPGQGLQFLFEYFSETQRNKGNFPGRFSGRQFSNSRSEMNVSTLELGDSALYLCASSTGQGKSYGYTFGSGTRLTVV.

This clonotype showed up many times. The chain combines TRBV5-5 with TRBJ1-1, with 8 bases aligning to TRBD1. The germline gives CDR1 SGHKS, CDR2 YYEKEE (reference sequence). The CDR3 consists of 14 residues. After removal of 3 bases from V and 1 base from J, the junction contained 2 bases not matched to a gene. The CDR3: CASSSTGANTEAFF. CDR3 DNA sequence: TGTGCCAGCAGCTCGACAGGGGCGAACACTGAAGCTTTCTTT.

This clonotype has more than one count but fewer than ten. The rearrangement uses TRBV6-5 and TRBJ1-6; D possibly corresponds to TRBD1 (5 bases). This CDR3 contains 16 residues. Per germline, CDR1 MNHEY and CDR2 SVGAGI. The ends were cut back, 0 bases at V and 9 bases at J, with 15 bases in the middle. The CDR3 region has the DNA TGTGCCAGCAGTTACTCGATGCAGGGTCTAGGTTCACCCCTCCACTTT. It translates to CASSYSMQGLGSPLHF.

This clonotype was counted at least ten times. The chain is built from TRBV18 and TRBJ1-5, with unresolved D. Germline V gives CDR1 KGHSH, CDR2 LQKENI. V was pared by 5 bases and J by 2 bases, with 16 bases between. This CDR3 is 16 amino acids long. The CDR3 reads CASSETGMSGNQPQHF. The DNA for the CDR3 is TGTGCCAGCTCAGAAACCGGGATGTCGGGCAATCAGCCCCAGCATTTT.

This chain uses TRBV2 with TRBJ2-1, with 8 bases aligning to TRBD1. Trimming removed 10 bases from V and 7 bases from J; junction bases left unmatched: 6. The CDR3 spans 12 residues. Looked up from germline, CDR1 is SNHLY and CDR2 is FYNNEI. DNA of the CDR3: TGTGCCATAAGGGACAGGTGGAATGAGCAGTTCTTC. Protein product: CAIRDRWNEQFF.

This clonotype was detected only a few times. V and J are TRBV15 and TRBJ2-5; D might be TRBD2 (5 bases). V was shortened by 0 bases and J by 5 bases, with 10 bases between the two germline ends. CDR3 length: 14 residues. The V gene's germline CDR1 is LNHNV and CDR2 YYDKDF (reference sequence). The CDR3 DNA is TGTGCCACCAGCAGAGAGGCTAGCCGGGAGACCCAGTACTTC. Translation: CATSREASRETQYF.

A few counts support this clonotype. The rearrangement joins TRBV18 to TRBJ1-4; no firm D call. CDR1 and CDR2 (germline): KGHSH, LQKENI. The CDR3 covers 15 residues. Trimming cost V 2 bases and J 0 bases, with 7 bases left between them. The CDR3 DNA reads as TGTGCCAGCTCACCAATCCAGGCAACTAATGAAAAACTGTTTTTT. Residues: CASSPIQATNEKLFF.

This clonotype has a handful of counts. The chain joins TRBV20-1 to TRBJ2-1, with D unresolved. V was trimmed by 2 bases and J by 8 bases, leaving 10 bases between them. CDR1 is DFQATT and CDR2 is SNEGSKA in the germline V gene (reference sequence). This CDR3 is built from 12 residues. In nucleotides, the CDR3 is TGCAGTGCTAGACGAGACTGGTATGAGCAGTTCTTC. This sequence encodes CSARRDWYEQFF.

This rearrangement joins TRBV18 to TRBJ1-1, with D possibly matching TRBD1 (5 bases). This CDR3 is 13 amino acids long. Trimming took off 4 bases at V and 2 bases at J, with 8 bases between the two ends. Germline V gene lookup returns CDR1 KGHSH and CDR2 LQKENI. CDR3 residues: CASSRDSNTEAFF. The DNA of the CDR3 is TGTGCCAGCTCACGCGACAGTAACACTGAAGCTTTCTTT.

This clonotype was seen a handful of times. The CDR3 DNA sequence: TGTGCCAGCAGTTTTTCGGCGGGCTACACCTTC. Its translation: CASSFSAGYTF. The chain links TRBV12-3 or TRBV12-4 to TRBJ1-2; D is uncertain. V was cut by 3 bases and J by 8 bases, with 7 bases left in between. This CDR3 is built from 11 residues.

This chain joins TRBV5-1 and TRBJ2-1, with unresolved D. CDR1 and CDR2 (germline): SGHRS, YFSETQ. This CDR3 has 14 residues. Trimming cost V 0 bases and J 13 bases, with 17 bases left between them. Here the CDR3 reads CASSLGEPSGGQFF. The CDR3 DNA is TGCGCCAGCAGCTTGGGGGAACCCTCAGGCGGACAGTTCTTC.

In its sample, this clonotype was seen many times. The genes are TRBV5-1 and TRBJ2-5; D unclear. Germline V lookup: CDR1 SGHRS, CDR2 YFSETQ. The CDR3 runs to 15 residues. Trimming took 0 bases from V and 1 from J, leaving 10 bases between them. The CDR3 nucleotides read TGCGCCAGCAGCTTGGGAGACACGAGCCAAGAGACCCAGTACTTC. This translates into CASSLGDTSQETQYF.

This clonotype was detected only a few times. The chain joins TRBV6-2 or TRBV6-3 to TRBJ2-3; 9 nucleotides line up with TRBD2. Germline CDR1 is MNHEY and CDR2 is SVGEGT. V was pared by 0 bases and J by 3 bases, with 1 base of the junction left unmatched. This CDR3 has 15 residues. The CDR3 DNA reads as TGTGCCAGCAGTTACTCGGGACTAGCAACAGATACGCAGTATTTT. Its protein product is CASSYSGLATDTQYF.

This clonotype was observed a handful of times. The rearrangement uses TRBV28 and TRBJ1-3, with D hard to call. Between the trimmed V and J ends, which lost 5 bases and 8 bases, there was a span of 16 bases. The length of the CDR3 is 14 residues. Germline V gene sequence: CDR1 MDHEN, CDR2 SYDVKM. The CDR3 region is CASSLPLYPYTIYF. The CDR3 nucleotides read TGTGCCAGCAGTCTCCCTTTGTATCCGTACACCATATATTTT.

The chain joins TRBV11-3 to TRBJ2-7, with D perhaps matching TRBD2 (5 bases). Per germline, CDR1 SGHNT and CDR2 YENEEA. The CDR3 has 13 residues. With 1 base removed from V and 5 bases from J, the gap between germline ends came to 9 bases. CDR3 sequence: CASSLGTLDEQYF. Written as DNA, the CDR3 is TGTGCCAGCAGCTTAGGGACTTTGGACGAGCAGTACTTC.

The V and J genes are TRBV5-1 and TRBJ1-1; maybe TRBD1 (5 bases). The CDR3 sequence is 14 residues long. Germline V gene data show CDR1 as SGHRS and CDR2 as YFSETQ. V lost 4 bases and J lost 4, with 14 bases in between. The CDR3 DNA is TGCGCCAGCAGCGGGCCGGGGGTTGGCACTGAAGCTTTCTTT. It specifies CASSGPGVGTEAFF.

The chain links TRBV9 to TRBJ1-2, with a possible D match to TRBD1 (5 bases). V was clipped by 0 bases and J by 4 bases, with 16 bases between them. CDR1 and CDR2 from the germline V gene are SGDLS and YYNGEE. This CDR3 contains 16 residues. This CDR3 reads CASSVDPGQGGYGYTF. The CDR3 DNA follows: TGTGCCAGCAGCGTAGACCCTGGGCAGGGCGGCTATGGCTACACCTTC.

V gene TRBV12-3 or TRBV12-4 combines with J gene TRBJ1-4; D gene unclear. The CDR3 has 14 amino acids. V gave up 3 bases and J gave up 7 bases, with 12 bases separating them. CDR3 loop: CASSFVGMAEKLFF. The CDR3, as DNA: TGTGCCAGCAGTTTTGTGGGGATGGCTGAAAAACTGTTTTTT.

Many counts were recorded for this clonotype. The V gene is TRBV11-2, the J gene TRBJ2-7; no firm D call. The CDR3 is made up of 12 amino acids. CDR1 is SGHAT and CDR2 is FQNNGV in the germline V gene. Between the trimmed V and J ends, which lost 3 bases and 4 bases, there was a span of 7 bases. CDR3 residues: CASSFVRYEQYV. The CDR3 bases are TGTGCCAGCAGCTTTGTCCGATACGAGCAGTACGTC.

This clonotype was seen a few times. The rearrangement uses TRBV20-1 and TRBJ1-6; weak D call: TRBD1 (5 bases). The CDR3 has 13 residues. The V end lost 5 bases, the J end lost 6 bases, and 11 bases lay between the germline ends. Germline loops: CDR1 DFQATT, CDR2 SNEGSKA (reference sequence). The CDR3 DNA sequence: TGCAGTGCTTTCAGACAGCCTAATTCACCCCTCCACTTT. Its translation: CSAFRQPNSPLHF.

The genes are TRBV6-5 and TRBJ1-1; 7 positions match TRBD1. The CDR3 covers 12 residues. Germline-derived CDR1 and CDR2 are MNHEY and SVGAGI. V shed 8 bases and J 5 bases; nucleotides not matched to a gene: 5. The CDR3 bases are TGTGCCAGCCTGGACAGGTCGACTGAAGCTTTCTTT. Protein sequence: CASLDRSTEAFF.